The sequence of this T cell receptor (beta chain) was determined in a study of a mutant IDH1 vaccine in newly diagnosed glioma. Study-wide background: Previous care, which was radiotherapy, temozolomide, or both, most often involved both.

As for time point: baseline, week 1 (first vaccination visit). As for treatment: pre-vaccination baseline after standard-of-care therapy. New astrocytomas of WHO grade 3 or 4 that were IDH1-mutant and ATRX-lost were found in the donors. The data were produced by immunoSEQ multiplex PCR, yet TCRdb's version contains in-frame clones alone and is incomplete. The table has 30,000 or so clones, approximately 91% seen once. Trimming shortened V by 7 bases and J by 5 bases, and 14 bases separated the two germline ends. CDR1 is MNHEY and CDR2 is SVGAGI in the germline V gene. The CDR3 covers 14 residues. This material consisted of PBMCs, taken from a glioma patient treated with radiotherapy, temozolomide or both. J is TRBJ2-2 and V is TRBV6-5, with D tentatively TRBD2 (6 bases). This sequence originates from a woman aged 40 to 50 with glioma. The CDR3 DNA reads TGTGCCAGCAAGGGGTTCGGGGGAACCGGGGAGCTGTTTTTT. It is translated as CASKGFGGTGELFF.